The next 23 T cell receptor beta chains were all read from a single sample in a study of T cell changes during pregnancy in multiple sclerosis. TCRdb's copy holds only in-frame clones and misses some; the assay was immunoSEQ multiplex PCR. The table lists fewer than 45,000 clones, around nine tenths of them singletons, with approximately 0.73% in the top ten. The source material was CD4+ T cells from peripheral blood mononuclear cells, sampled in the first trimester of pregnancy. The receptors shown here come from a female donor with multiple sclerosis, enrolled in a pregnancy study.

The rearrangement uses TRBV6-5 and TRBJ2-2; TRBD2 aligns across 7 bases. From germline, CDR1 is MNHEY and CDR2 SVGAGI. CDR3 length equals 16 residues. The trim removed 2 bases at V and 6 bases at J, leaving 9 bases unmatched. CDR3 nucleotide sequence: TGTGCCAGCAGTTACGTAGGACTAGGTTTAGCCGGGGAGCTGTTTTTT. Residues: CASSYVGLGLAGELFF.

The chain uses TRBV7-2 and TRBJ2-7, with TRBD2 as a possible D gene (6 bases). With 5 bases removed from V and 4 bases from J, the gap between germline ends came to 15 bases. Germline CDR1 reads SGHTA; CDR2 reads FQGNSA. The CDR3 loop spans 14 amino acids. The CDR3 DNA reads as TGTGCCAGCAGCCCCCGGGACTTTACTTACGAGCAGTACTTC. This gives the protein CASSPRDFTYEQYF.

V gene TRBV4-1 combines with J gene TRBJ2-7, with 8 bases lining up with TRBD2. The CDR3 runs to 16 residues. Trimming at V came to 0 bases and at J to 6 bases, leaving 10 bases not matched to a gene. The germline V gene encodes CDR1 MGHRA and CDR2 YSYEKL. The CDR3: CASSQDASGSVREQYF. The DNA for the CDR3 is TGCGCCAGCAGCCAAGATGCGAGCGGGAGTGTTCGCGAGCAGTACTTC.

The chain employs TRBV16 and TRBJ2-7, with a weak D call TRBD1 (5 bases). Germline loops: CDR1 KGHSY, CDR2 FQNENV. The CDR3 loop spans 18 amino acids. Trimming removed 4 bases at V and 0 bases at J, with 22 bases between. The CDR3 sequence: CASSPTSSEDTHSYEQYF. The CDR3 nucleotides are TGTGCCAGCAGCCCAACCTCCTCCGAGGACACCCACTCCTACGAGCAGTACTTC. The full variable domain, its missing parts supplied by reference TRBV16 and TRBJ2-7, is GEEVAQTPKHLVRGEGQKAKLYCAPIKGHSYVFWYQQVLKNEFKFLISFQNENVFDETGMPKERFSAKCLPNSPCSLEIQATKLEDSAVYFCASSPTSSEDTHSYEQYFGPGTRLTVT.

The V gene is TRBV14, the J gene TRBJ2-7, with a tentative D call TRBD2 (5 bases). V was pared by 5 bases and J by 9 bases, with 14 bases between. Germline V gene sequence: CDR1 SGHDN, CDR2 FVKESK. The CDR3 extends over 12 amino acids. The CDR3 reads CASSALGARQYF. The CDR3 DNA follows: TGTGCCAGCAGCGCTCTGGGAGCGAGGCAGTACTTC.

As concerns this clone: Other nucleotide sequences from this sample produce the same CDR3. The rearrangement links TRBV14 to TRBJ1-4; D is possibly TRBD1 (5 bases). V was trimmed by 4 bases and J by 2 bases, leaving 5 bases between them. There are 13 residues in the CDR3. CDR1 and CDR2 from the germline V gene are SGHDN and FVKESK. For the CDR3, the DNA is TGTGCCAGCAGCCGGGGCACTAATGAAAAACTGTTTTTT. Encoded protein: CASSRGTNEKLFF.

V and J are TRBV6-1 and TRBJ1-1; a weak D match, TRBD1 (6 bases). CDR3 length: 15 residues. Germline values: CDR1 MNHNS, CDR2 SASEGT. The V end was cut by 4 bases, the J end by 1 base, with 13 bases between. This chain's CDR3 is CASSAPSGANTEAFF. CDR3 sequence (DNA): TGTGCCAGCAGTGCCCCCTCAGGGGCGAACACTGAAGCTTTCTTT.

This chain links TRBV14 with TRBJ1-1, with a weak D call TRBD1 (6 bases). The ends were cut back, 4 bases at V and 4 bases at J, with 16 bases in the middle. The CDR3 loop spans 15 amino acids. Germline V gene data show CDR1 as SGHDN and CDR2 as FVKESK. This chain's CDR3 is CASSPLGARGTEAFF. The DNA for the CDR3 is TGTGCCAGCAGCCCCCTGGGGGCAAGAGGCACTGAAGCTTTCTTT.

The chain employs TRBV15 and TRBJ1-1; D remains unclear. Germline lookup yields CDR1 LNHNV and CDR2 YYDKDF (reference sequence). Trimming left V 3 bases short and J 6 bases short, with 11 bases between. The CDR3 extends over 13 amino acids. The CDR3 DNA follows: TGTGCCACCAGCAGGGAGGGTCAGGCTGAAGCTTTCTTT. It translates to CATSREGQAEAFF.

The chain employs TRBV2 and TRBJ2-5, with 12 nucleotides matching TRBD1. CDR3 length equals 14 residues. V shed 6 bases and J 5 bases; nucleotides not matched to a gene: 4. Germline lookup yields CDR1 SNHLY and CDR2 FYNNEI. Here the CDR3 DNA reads TGTGCCAGCAGAGGGGACAGGGGGCCGGAGACCCAGTACTTC. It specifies CASRGDRGPETQYF.

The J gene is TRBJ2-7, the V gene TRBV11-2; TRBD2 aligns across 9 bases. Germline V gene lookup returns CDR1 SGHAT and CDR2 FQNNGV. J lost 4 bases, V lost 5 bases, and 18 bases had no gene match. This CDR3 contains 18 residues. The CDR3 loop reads CASSTQTNLAGRLYEQYF. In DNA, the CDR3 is TGTGCCAGCAGCACCCAAACGAACCTAGCGGGGCGCTTGTACGAGCAGTACTTC.

Here the CDR3 reads CASSAPGQGNQPQHF. The CDR3 bases are TGTGCCAGCAGCGCCCCGGGACAGGGCAATCAGCCCCAGCATTTT. This chain links TRBV2 with TRBJ1-5; TRBD1 matches at 8 bases. V lost 6 bases, J lost 2 bases, and 6 bases stayed unmatched. The CDR3 has 15 residues. Germline-derived CDR1 and CDR2 are SNHLY and FYNNEI.

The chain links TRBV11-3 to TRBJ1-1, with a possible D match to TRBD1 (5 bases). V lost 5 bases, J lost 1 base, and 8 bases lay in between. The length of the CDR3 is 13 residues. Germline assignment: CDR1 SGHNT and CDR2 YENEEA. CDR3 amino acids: CASSLQENTEAFF. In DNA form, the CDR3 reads TGTGCCAGCAGCCTACAGGAGAACACTGAAGCTTTCTTT. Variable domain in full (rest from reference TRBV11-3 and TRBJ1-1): EAGVVQSPRYKIIEKKQPVAFWCNPISGHNTLYWYLQNLGQGPELLIRYENEEAVDDSQLPKDRFSAERLKGVDSTLKIQPAELGDSAVYLCASSLQENTEAFFGQGTRLTVV.

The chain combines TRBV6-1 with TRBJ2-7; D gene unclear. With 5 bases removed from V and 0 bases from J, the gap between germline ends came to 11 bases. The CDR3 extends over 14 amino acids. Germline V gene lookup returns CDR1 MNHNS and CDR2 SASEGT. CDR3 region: CASSRSSLSYEQYF. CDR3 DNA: TGTGCCAGCAGTAGGAGTTCCCTCTCCTACGAGCAGTACTTC.

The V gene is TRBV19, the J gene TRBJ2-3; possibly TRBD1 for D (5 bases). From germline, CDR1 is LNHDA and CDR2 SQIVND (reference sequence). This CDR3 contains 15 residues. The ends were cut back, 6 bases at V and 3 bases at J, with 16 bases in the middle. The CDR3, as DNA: TGTGCCAGTAGCCCAACAGGCCTGTGGACAGATACGCAGTATTTT. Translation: CASSPTGLWTDTQYF.

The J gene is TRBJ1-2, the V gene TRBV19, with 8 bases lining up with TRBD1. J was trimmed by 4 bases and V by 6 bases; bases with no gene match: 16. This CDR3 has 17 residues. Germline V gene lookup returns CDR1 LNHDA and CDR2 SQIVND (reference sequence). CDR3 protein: CASSQPGQAIFTYGYTF. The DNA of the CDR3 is TGTGCCAGTAGCCAACCGGGACAGGCAATTTTTACCTATGGCTACACCTTC.

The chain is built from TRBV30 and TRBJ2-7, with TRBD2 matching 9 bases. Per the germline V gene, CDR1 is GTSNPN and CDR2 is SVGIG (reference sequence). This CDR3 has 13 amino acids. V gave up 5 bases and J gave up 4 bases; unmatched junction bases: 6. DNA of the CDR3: TGTGCCTGGGGAAGCGGGAGGCTTTACGAGCAGTACTTC. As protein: CAWGSGRLYEQYF.

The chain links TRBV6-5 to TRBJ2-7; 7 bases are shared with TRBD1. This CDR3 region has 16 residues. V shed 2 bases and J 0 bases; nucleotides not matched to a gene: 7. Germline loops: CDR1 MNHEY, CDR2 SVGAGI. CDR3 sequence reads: CASSYGPGTASYEQYF. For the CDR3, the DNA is TGTGCCAGCAGTTACGGTCCCGGGACAGCCTCCTACGAGCAGTACTTC.

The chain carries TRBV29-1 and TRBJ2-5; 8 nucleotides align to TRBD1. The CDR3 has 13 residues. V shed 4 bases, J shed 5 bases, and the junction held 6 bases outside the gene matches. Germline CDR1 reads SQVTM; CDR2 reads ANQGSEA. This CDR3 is CSVGAQGEETQYF. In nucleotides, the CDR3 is TGCAGCGTTGGGGCACAGGGGGAGGAGACCCAGTACTTC.

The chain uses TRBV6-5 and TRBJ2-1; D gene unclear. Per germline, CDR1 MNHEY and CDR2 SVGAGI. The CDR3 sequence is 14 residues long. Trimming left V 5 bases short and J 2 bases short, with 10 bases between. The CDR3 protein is CASSAARAYNEQFF. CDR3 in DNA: TGTGCCAGCAGTGCCGCCCGGGCCTACAATGAGCAGTTCTTC.

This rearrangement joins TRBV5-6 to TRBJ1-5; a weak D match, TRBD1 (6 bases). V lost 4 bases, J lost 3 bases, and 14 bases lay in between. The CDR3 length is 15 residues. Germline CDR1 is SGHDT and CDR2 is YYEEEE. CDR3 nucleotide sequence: TGTGCCAGCAGCGGGGGCAGGGCGAACAATCAGCCCCAGCATTTT. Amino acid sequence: CASSGGRANNQPQHF.

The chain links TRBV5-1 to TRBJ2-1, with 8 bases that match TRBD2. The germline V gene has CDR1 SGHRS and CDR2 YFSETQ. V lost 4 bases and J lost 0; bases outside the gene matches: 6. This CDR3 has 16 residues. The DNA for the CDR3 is TGCGCCAGCAGCCCAACTAGCGGAGGCTCCTACAATGAGCAGTTCTTC. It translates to CASSPTSGGSYNEQFF.

The CDR3 DNA reads as TGTGCCAGCAGTTTAACAGGGCTCTATGGCTACACCTTC. Amino acids: CASSLTGLYGYTF. The chain links TRBV28 to TRBJ1-2; TRBD1 might be the D (6 bases). The CDR3 is 13 residues long. CDR1 and CDR2 (germline): MDHEN, SYDVKM. V lost 2 bases, J lost 4 bases, and 8 bases lay in between.